A single sample is the source of the 14 T cell receptor beta chains below, sequenced in a study of OX40 agonist ivuxolimab in advanced cancers. Clones were sequenced by immunoSEQ multiplex PCR, and TCRdb holds only the in-frame ones, with some missing. Of around 60,000 clones in the sample, over 80% were seen once. Material: CD4+ or CD8+ T cells sorted from blood, obtained in a trial of the OX40 agonist ivuxolimab. Receptors were obtained from an adult with an advanced solid tumor such as melanoma, head and neck, liver or kidney cancer.

The V and J genes are TRBV28 and TRBJ2-1; D remains ambiguous. This CDR3 contains 11 residues. Germline loops: CDR1 MDHEN, CDR2 SYDVKM. Trimming stripped 2 bases from V and 9 bases from J, with 5 bases between. CDR3 nucleotide sequence: TGTGCCAGCAGTTTAAGGGCTGAGCAGTTCTTC. Its translation: CASSLRAEQFF.

The CDR3 DNA reads TGTGCCAGCAGTGAATTGGCCAAGGCCCAGTACTTC. As protein: CASSELAKAQYF. The rearrangement uses TRBV6-1 and TRBJ2-5; D remains ambiguous. The germline CDR1 and CDR2 sequences are MNHNS and SASEGT. Trimming took 2 bases from V and 9 from J, leaving 10 bases between them. CDR3 length equals 12 residues.

Only a few counts were recorded for this clone. The chain couples TRBV4-2 to TRBJ1-1; TRBD1 is a possible D gene (5 bases). CDR1 LGHNA and CDR2 YNFKEQ come from the germline V gene. V gave up 6 bases and J gave up 3 bases, with 11 bases separating them. The CDR3 loop spans 13 amino acids. In DNA, the CDR3 is TGTGCCAGCAGGTTGACACAGGACACTGAAGCTTTCTTT. This sequence encodes CASRLTQDTEAFF.

The chain links TRBV19 to TRBJ2-7; TRBD1 matches at 9 bases. V trimming: 5 bases; J trimming: 5 bases; junction bases outside the gene matches: 13. The CDR3 runs to 16 residues. The V gene's germline CDR1 is LNHDA and CDR2 SQIVND (reference sequence). The chain's CDR3 is CASSDLLRDRVNEQYF. The CDR3 DNA reads TGTGCCAGTAGTGACCTACTACGGGACAGGGTCAACGAGCAGTACTTC.

The rearrangement uses TRBV25-1 and TRBJ2-5; D not certain. The J call may be wrong; the DNA end is better matched by TRBJ2-7. This CDR3 spans 11 amino acids. The germline V gene has CDR1 MGHDK and CDR2 SYGVNS. CDR3 nucleotide sequence: TGTGCCACCGAGCTTGTCTACGAGCAGTACTTC. The encoded protein is CATELVYEQYF.

This sequence joins TRBV19 and TRBJ2-1, with unresolved D. Between the trimmed V and J ends, which lost 3 bases and 0 bases, there was a span of 9 bases. CDR1 is LNHDA, CDR2 SQIVND, per germline (reference sequence). The length of the CDR3 is 15 residues. This CDR3 is CASSIDKSSYNEQFF. CDR3 DNA sequence: TGTGCCAGTAGTATCGACAAGAGCTCCTACAATGAGCAGTTCTTC.

The J gene is TRBJ2-1, the V gene TRBV11-1, with 8 bases matching TRBD2. There are 14 residues in the CDR3. Germline V CDR1 and CDR2: SGHAT, FQDESV (reference sequence). After removal of 5 bases from V and 5 bases from J, the junction contained 5 bases not matched to a gene. CDR3 DNA: TGTGCCAGCAGCGCGGGACTAGTCGACAATGAGCAGTTCTTC. As protein: CASSAGLVDNEQFF.

The chain recombines TRBV30 with TRBJ1-4, with a weak D call TRBD1 (6 bases). Germline assignment: CDR1 GTSNPN and CDR2 SVGIG (reference sequence). V lost 2 bases to trimming and J lost 1 base, with 8 bases between them. This CDR3 has 14 amino acids. The DNA for the CDR3 is TGTGCCTGGAGTTACAGGGTAACTAATGAAAAACTGTTTTTT. It specifies CAWSYRVTNEKLFF.

The chain carries TRBV7-9 and TRBJ1-3, with D maybe TRBD1 (6 bases). Trimming stripped 1 base from V and 0 bases from J, with 16 bases between. This CDR3 spans 18 amino acids. The germline CDR1 and CDR2 sequences are SEHNR and FQNEAQ (reference sequence). DNA for the CDR3: TGTGCCAGCAGCTTAGGGGCCCAAGGACAGAACTCTGGAAACACCATATATTTT. Translation: CASSLGAQGQNSGNTIYF.

The genes are TRBV28 and TRBJ2-7, with 8 nucleotides matching TRBD1. The J segment lost 5 bases and the V segment lost 3 bases, leaving 6 bases of the junction unmatched. From germline, CDR1 is MDHEN and CDR2 SYDVKM. This CDR3 comprises 14 residues. The CDR3 reads CASSFGDRPHEQYF. For the CDR3, the DNA is TGTGCCAGCAGTTTTGGGGACAGGCCCCACGAGCAGTACTTC.

The CDR3 DNA is TGCGCCAGCAGCTTACGAGCCGCGGGAGATCTGGTATACGAGCAGTACTTC. As protein: CASSLRAAGDLVYEQYF. The chain joins TRBV5-1 to TRBJ2-7, with 7 bases identical to TRBD2. The CDR3 sequence is 17 residues long. The J segment lost 4 bases and the V segment lost 2 bases, leaving 15 bases of the junction unmatched. Germline CDR1 is SGHRS and CDR2 is YFSETQ.

This chain connects TRBV28 to TRBJ2-5; 8 nucleotides line up with TRBD1. With 1 base clipped from V and 2 bases from J, the junction kept 3 bases outside the gene matches. This CDR3 region has 15 residues. From germline, CDR1 is MDHEN and CDR2 SYDVKM. CDR3 amino acids: CASSLSYRGQETQYF. The CDR3 coding sequence is TGTGCCAGCAGTTTATCTTACAGGGGGCAAGAGACCCAGTACTTC.

The rearrangement joins TRBV30 to TRBJ1-4; D gene ambiguous. This CDR3 is 14 amino acids long. Germline CDR1 is GTSNPN and CDR2 is SVGIG (reference sequence). The ends were cut back, 2 bases at V and 4 bases at J, with 11 bases in the middle. The CDR3 DNA is TGTGCCTGGAGTCGCCAGGCGGGTAATGAAAAACTGTTTTTT. Protein sequence: CAWSRQAGNEKLFF.

The chain uses TRBV18 and TRBJ2-1; unclear D gene. The germline CDR1 and CDR2 sequences are KGHSH and LQKENI. The CDR3 is 13 residues long. Deletions cut 3 bases from V and 9 bases from J, with 12 bases between. CDR3 sequence reads: CASSPSRAIEQFF. DNA of the CDR3: TGTGCCAGCTCACCCAGTCGAGCGATTGAGCAGTTCTTC. The whole variable domain, filled in from reference TRBV18 and TRBJ2-1, reads NAGVMQNPRHLVRRRGQEARLRCSPMKGHSHVYWYRQLPEEGLKFMVYLQKENIIDESGMPKERFSAEFPKEGPSILRIQQVVRGDSAAYFCASSPSRAIEQFFGPGTRLTVL.